This T cell receptor (beta chain) was sequenced during a study of T cells in Graves' hyperthyroidism and ophthalmopathy. What was amplified from RNA transcripts were TCR beta CDR3 regions. HTBI primers drove first-round RT-PCR of the TCR CDR3. MiXCR, applied by TCRdb to the multiplex PCR reads, yields one record per CDR3 protein. The sample consists of about 710,000 distinct CDR3 sequences, around 15% of them appearing once. CDR3 length: 14 amino acids. Germline CDR1 DFQATT, CDR2 SNEGSKA (reference sequence). This clonotype was seen more than once but under ten times. The sequenced sample was blood. This receptor was obtained from a man aged 18 to 29 with Graves' hyperthyroidism. This chain joins TRBV20-1 and TRBJ1-2; D perhaps matches TRBD1 (5 bases). The CDR3 DNA sequence: TGCATTCCCGCGCCTGGGGCGCGCGGGGATGGCTACACCTTC. As protein: CIPAPGARGDGYTF.